Below, 14 T cell receptor beta chains from the same sample are listed, as sequenced in a study of response to subunit inactivated influenza vaccine. A single record per CDR3 protein comes from TCRdb applying MiXCR to the RT-PCR reads. The table has fewer than 700,000 distinct CDR3 sequences, approximately 13% seen once. Specimen: PBMCs from blood, collected more than 35 days after vaccination. The receptors shown here come from a man aged 50-60 years who received an inactivated influenza vaccine.

This clonotype was seen a few times. DNA for the CDR3: TGCAGTGCTAGTGGACAGGGAGGCTTCACAGATACGCAGTATTTT. Protein sequence: CSASGQGGFTDTQYF. This sequence joins TRBV20-1 and TRBJ2-3, with TRBD1 matching 8 bases. The CDR3 has 15 amino acids. V dropped 3 bases and J dropped 2; count of bases not matched to a gene: 7. Germline V gives CDR1 DFQATT, CDR2 SNEGSKA (reference sequence).

This clonotype was recorded a few times. V is TRBV20-1 and J is TRBJ1-3; D ambiguous. V lost 4 bases, J lost 0 bases, and 4 bases lay in between. The CDR3 has 12 residues. The germline V gene encodes CDR1 DFQATT and CDR2 SNEGSKA (reference sequence). The CDR3 sequence is CSAMNSGNTIYF. The CDR3 coding sequence is TGCAGTGCTATGAACTCTGGAAACACCATATATTTT.

The chain is built from TRBV25-1 and TRBJ2-3; 9 nucleotides line up with TRBD2. This CDR3 is 15 amino acids long. Germline CDR1 and CDR2: MGHDK and SYGVNS. The ends lost 8 bases at V and 0 bases at J; junction bases unmatched: 6. DNA for the CDR3: TGTGCCAGCTCAAAGCGGGGGGTCAGCACAGATACGCAGTATTTT. It specifies CASSKRGVSTDTQYF.

This clonotype has more than one count but fewer than ten. The chain has TRBV2 and TRBJ2-7, with D unclear. The germline gives CDR1 SNHLY, CDR2 FYNNEI. The CDR3 runs to 12 residues. V was shortened by 3 bases and J by 7 bases, with 10 bases between the two germline ends. The CDR3 DNA is TGTGCCAGCAGTGACAGCTCTAAGGAGCAGTACTTC. Its protein product is CASSDSSKEQYF.

This clonotype was counted a few times. The chain carries TRBV12-3 or TRBV12-4 and TRBJ2-5; D remains unclear. The V gene lost 2 bases and the J gene lost 5 bases, with 9 bases spanning the gap. The CDR3 loop spans 13 amino acids. Here the CDR3 DNA reads TGTGCCAGCAGTTTAAGGTCTCGGGAGACCCAGTACTTC. Protein sequence: CASSLRSRETQYF.

This clonotype has more than one count but fewer than ten. The chain links TRBV7-9 to TRBJ1-4; 11 bases fit TRBD1. Germline V CDR1 and CDR2: SEHNR, FQNEAQ (reference sequence). The V segment lost 7 bases and the J segment 8 bases; nucleotides outside the gene matches: 9. This CDR3 is 15 amino acids long. CDR3 sequence: CASIFWTGGEEKLFF. DNA for the CDR3: TGTGCCAGCATCTTCTGGACAGGGGGCGAGGAAAAACTGTTTTTT.

The V gene is TRBV6-5, the J gene TRBJ2-7; the D gene is possibly TRBD2 (6 bases). From germline, CDR1 is MNHEY and CDR2 SVGAGI. The CDR3 is made up of 15 amino acids. V was clipped by 4 bases and J by 3 bases, with 16 bases between them. Here the CDR3 reads CASSSTSQPFYEQYF. CDR3 coding DNA: TGTGCCAGCAGTTCGACTAGTCAGCCTTTCTACGAGCAGTACTTC.

This clonotype has only a few counts. The chain combines TRBV7-9 with TRBJ2-7, with a tentative D call TRBD2 (5 bases). Germline V gene data show CDR1 as SEHNR and CDR2 as FQNEAQ (reference sequence). V dropped 5 bases and J dropped 0 bases, with 14 bases sitting between them. The CDR3 spans 15 residues. The CDR3, as DNA: TGTGCCAGCAGCCCGTTTGAGGGTGGCTCCTACGAGCAGTACTTC. It encodes CASSPFEGGSYEQYF.

CDR3: CASSLAGPGVPTDTQYF. Here the CDR3 DNA reads TGTGCCAGCAGCTTAGCTGGCCCAGGGGTACCAACAGATACGCAGTATTTT. V usage is TRBV7-8 and J usage is TRBJ2-3, with TRBD1 as a possible D gene (6 bases). Germline loops: CDR1 SGHVS, CDR2 FQNEAQ. Trimming removed 0 bases from V and 3 bases from J, with 16 bases in between. The CDR3 is 17 amino acids.

V gene TRBV6-2 or TRBV6-3 combines with J gene TRBJ2-7; 8 nucleotides match TRBD1. Germline CDR1 is MNHEY and CDR2 is SVGEGT. CDR3 size: 17 residues. V was pared by 6 bases and J by 2 bases, with 15 bases of the junction left unmatched. The CDR3 region is CASRRTGTGIRAYEQYF. The CDR3 DNA is TGTGCCAGCAGACGAACCGGGACAGGCATCCGAGCCTACGAGCAGTACTTC.

The rearrangement links TRBV28 to TRBJ2-1, with D perhaps matching TRBD2 (5 bases). Per germline, CDR1 MDHEN and CDR2 SYDVKM. Trimming stripped 8 bases from V and 3 bases from J, with 17 bases between. The CDR3 has 15 amino acids. The CDR3 loop reads CASSSRESFYNEQFF. The CDR3 nucleotides read TGTGCCAGCTCGAGTAGGGAGAGCTTCTACAATGAGCAGTTCTTC.

In this sample, this clonotype turned up many times. The chain carries TRBV20-1 and TRBJ2-5, with D possibly matching TRBD1 (6 bases). The CDR3 spans 17 residues. CDR1 is DFQATT and CDR2 is SNEGSKA in the germline V gene (reference sequence). The V end lost 1 base, the J end lost 0 bases, and 18 bases lay between the germline ends. This CDR3 is CSARAHPDSGDQETQYF. The CDR3 coding sequence is TGCAGTGCTAGAGCCCACCCGGACAGTGGGGACCAAGAGACCCAGTACTTC.

Written as DNA, the CDR3 is TGTGCCATCAGTGAGTCGCAGGGTTCAGATACGCAGTATTTT. Protein sequence: CAISESQGSDTQYF. V gene TRBV10-3 combines with J gene TRBJ2-3, with a tentative D call TRBD1 (5 bases). CDR3 length: 14 residues. Germline V gene data show CDR1 as ENHRY and CDR2 as SYGVKD. The V end lost 0 bases, the J end lost 4 bases, and 8 bases lay between the germline ends.

V and J are TRBV3-1 and TRBJ2-3, with D possibly TRBD2 on 6 matching bases. V lost 11 bases and J lost 0, with 24 bases in between. From germline, CDR1 is LGHDT and CDR2 YNNKEL (reference sequence). The CDR3 spans 17 residues. This chain's CDR3 is CALCLYGGPTSTDTQYF. CDR3 DNA sequence: TGTGCCCTCTGTTTATACGGGGGACCCACTAGCACAGATACGCAGTATTTT.